Reported below is one TCR beta chain. The entry originates in a study of cytomegalovirus exposure and HLA in healthy donors. Primers for the PCR totalled 60 Vbeta and 13 Jbeta. Produced via immunoSEQ multiplex PCR; TCRdb's table is partial and in-frame only. The table lists around 52,000 clones. The germline gives CDR1 SQVTM, CDR2 ANQGSEA. The CDR3 spans 14 residues. V gave up 3 bases and J gave up 4 bases; unmatched junction bases: 1. The chain combines TRBV29-1 with TRBJ2-1, with 12 bases matching TRBD1. This clonotype originated in a man aged 40-50 years in good health and CMV-seropositive. The specimen was PBMCs. Here the CDR3 reads CSVEGQGAYNEQFF. The CDR3 region has the DNA TGCAGCGTTGAGGGACAGGGGGCATACAATGAGCAGTTCTTC.